A selection of T cell receptor beta chains follows, all from one sample in a study of blood T cell repertoires in COVID-19. The protocol was immunoSEQ multiplex PCR, while the TCRdb copy is restricted to in-frame clones and leaves out a portion. The data contain roughly 70,000 clones, 88% of them singletons. The sample was peripheral blood. These receptors originate from a man between 65 and 85 years old with acute or convalescent COVID-19. The CDR3 runs from the conserved cysteine through the conserved F or W. The D gene is left open where the match is weak. Clone size appears in some rows only: once, few, many, or a class for an expanded clone.

v_call,clone_size,j_call,d_call,cdr3_nt,cdr3_aa
TRBV7-2,NA,TRBJ2-3,NA,TGTGCCAGCAGCTCGAGCCCCCTAGCCAACACAGATACGCAGTATTTT,CASSSSPLANTDTQYF
TRBV19,few,TRBJ2-6,NA,TGTGCCAGTAGTAAACTGCAGGGCTCTGGGGCCAACGTCCTGACTTTC,CASSKLQGSGANVLTF
TRBV6-2/TRBV6-3,NA,TRBJ2-1,NA,TGTGCCAGCAGTTACTCGCGGGGCAGTTGGAATGAGCAGTTCTTC,CASSYSRGSWNEQFF
TRBV24-1,NA,TRBJ1-1,NA,TGTGCCACCAGTGATAAGGGGACTGAAGCTTTCTTT,CATSDKGTEAFF
TRBV15,NA,TRBJ2-7,TRBD2,TGTGCCACCAGCAGTAGCGGGGGGGGCCCCTACGAGCAGTACTTC,CATSSSGGGPYEQYF
TRBV19,NA,TRBJ2-7,TRBD2,TGTGCCAGTAGACCCAGGGGGCTAGCGGGGGCCTACGAGCAGTACTTC,CASRPRGLAGAYEQYF
TRBV12-2,NA,TRBJ2-1,NA,TGTGCAAGTCGCTACCCCCGGGACAAATACAATGAGCAGTTCTTC,CASRYPRDKYNEQFF
TRBV9,NA,TRBJ2-3,TRBD2,TGTGCCAGCAGCGTAGGTAATAGCGGGGGGGGAGATACGCAGTATTTT,CASSVGNSGGGDTQYF
TRBV5-5,NA,TRBJ2-5,NA,TGTGCCAGCAGCTTACAACAGGGAGAGACCCAGTACTTC,CASSLQQGETQYF
TRBV7-3,NA,TRBJ1-1,NA,TGTGCCAGCAGCTTGGGACACCTGGACACTGAAGCTTTCTTT,CASSLGHLDTEAFF
TRBV10-3,few,TRBJ1-3,TRBD1,TGTGCCATCAGCTCCGGGACAGGGGGAAGTGGAAACACCATATATTTT,CAISSGTGGSGNTIYF
TRBV7-3,few,TRBJ2-3,TRBD2,TGTGCCAGCAGCTTACTAGCGGGGGGGCCAGATACGCAGTATTTT,CASSLLAGGPDTQYF